The clone carrying this TCR beta chain was counted many times. Its target is unknown. The CDR3 is 15 residues long. Germline CDR1 SGHTA, CDR2 FQGNSA. V gave up 5 bases and J gave up 5 bases, with 15 bases separating them. These data originate in a study of blood T cells in healthy people across ages. Study-level background: Template switching caught about one barcoded beta molecule for each two T cells. Study results and limitations: Possibly confounding the expanded clonotype changes was the fact that donor CMV status was unknown.

Staff drew around 10 milliliters of peripheral blood from each donor. The total RNA that was extracted per sample amounted to at least 6 micrograms. A second PCR of about 6 to 12 cycles used a sample-barcoded 5' primer and a J-beta primer mix. Via MiXCR, TCRdb re-called the 5' RACE reads, giving one row per CDR3 protein. This sample yields more than 800,000 distinct CDR3 sequences, of which 29% are seen a single time; around a sixth belongs to the top ten. The sample taken for sequencing was blood. This chain connects TRBV7-2 to TRBJ1-4; a weak D match, TRBD1 (5 bases). The clonotype originates from a woman aged 80 or older in good health. Written as DNA, the CDR3 is TGTGCCAGCAGCCCCCGGGACGGAGGGAATGAAAAACTGTTTTTT. It encodes CASSPRDGGNEKLFF.